This T cell receptor beta chain was sequenced in a study of T-cell reconstitution after alpha-beta-depleted transplantation in children. V was cut by 5 bases and J by 5 bases, with 19 bases left in between. CDR3 length equals 14 residues. Looked up from germline, CDR1 is DFQATT and CDR2 is SNEGSKA (reference sequence). Using unique molecular identifiers, the investigators prepared the TCRbeta library. TCRdb called the PCR reads again in MiXCR, with one record for every CDR3 protein. The sample lists some 490,000 distinct CDR3 sequences; approximately 12% were seen once. The genes are TRBV20-1 and TRBJ2-7; D might be TRBD2 (5 bases). The TCR sequence derives from a human donor who donated a stem cell graft to a child with combined immunodeficiency. This specimen consisted of PBMCs from the stem cell graft donor, obtained from the stem cell graft. The CDR3 loop is CSAARAGGMNEQYF. The DNA of the CDR3 is TGCAGTGCTGCCCGTGCGGGCGGCATGAACGAGCAGTACTTC.